These T cell receptor beta chains were read from a single sample in a study of blood T cells in healthy people across ages. TCRdb ran MiXCR on the 5' RACE reads and lists one entry per CDR3 protein. There are hundreds of thousands of distinct CDR3 sequences in the sample; roughly 50% occur only once, and more than 25% lies in the top ten. What was sequenced was blood. The source is a man aged 40-50 years in good health. Both conserved end residues are part of each CDR3. D genes are given only for firm matches. A row's size may be missing; if present it is once, few, many or a size class.

d_call	clone_size	v_call	j_call	cdr3_nt	cdr3_aa
.	.	TRBV20-1	TRBJ2-7	TGCAGTGCACAGAGACAGTACTCCTACGAGCAGTACTTC	CSAQRQYSYEQYF
.	.	TRBV4-1	TRBJ2-4	TGCGCCAGCAGCCAAGTTGCAGCCCTAGCCAAAAACATTCAGTACTTC	CASSQVAALAKNIQYF
.	.	TRBV21-1	TRBJ1-2	TGTGCCAGCACCCGTAGTATGAGCTACACCTTC	CASTRSMSYTF
TRBD1	.	TRBV27	TRBJ2-3	TGTGCCAGCAGCCAAGGGACAGCACTGATCCATACGCAGTATTTT	CASSQGTALIHTQYF
.	.	TRBV6-5	TRBJ2-3	TGTGCCAGCAGTTCGGACCCTACTTCGGATACGCAGTATTTT	CASSSDPTSDTQYF
.	.	TRBV27	TRBJ2-3	TGTGCCAGCAGTTACCTGGGGGCATTCGGGACCACAGATACGCAGTATTTT	CASSYLGAFGTTDTQYF
.	few	TRBV10-3	TRBJ1-2	TGTGCCATCAGTGTAGGTCTGCAAGCTGATGGCTACACCTTC	CAISVGLQADGYTF
.	.	TRBV7-3	TRBJ2-5	TGTGCCAGCAGCGACAGGAATAGAGAGACCCAGTACTTC	CASSDRNRETQYF
TRBD2	few	TRBV4-1	TRBJ2-1	TGCGCCAGCAGCCAAGAAGGGTCTAGCGGGGGGGAAAATGAGCAGTTCTTC	CASSQEGSSGGENEQFF
.	once	TRBV20-1	TRBJ1-6	TGCAGTGCTAGCGCCTCCTATAATTCACCCCTCCACTTT	CSASASYNSPLHF
TRBD2	.	TRBV5-1	TRBJ2-6	TGCGCCAGCAGTCCCAGCGGGACCGTCTCTGGGGCCAACGTCCTGACTTTC	CASSPSGTVSGANVLTF
.	few	TRBV20-1	TRBJ1-6	TGCAGTGCTAGACCGGACGGAAACTCCTATAATTCACCCCTCCACTTT	CSARPDGNSYNSPLHF
.	.	TRBV27	TRBJ2-5	TGTGCCAGCAGTTGGGGTAGGGGTGCAGAGACCCAGTACTTC	CASSWGRGAETQYF
TRBD1	once	TRBV28	TRBJ1-1	TGTGCCATCACCGGGACAGGGAGACCCCTGAACACTGAAGCTTTCTTT	CAITGTGRPLNTEAFF
TRBD1	.	TRBV5-1	TRBJ1-6	TGCGCCAGCAGCTCAGACAGGGGTGAAAATAATTCACCCCTCCACTTT	CASSSDRGENNSPLHF
TRBD2	.	TRBV6-2/TRBV6-3	TRBJ2-1	TGTGCCAGCAGAACCGAAAGAATGGCGGGAGAGGAGCAGTTCTTC	CASRTERMAGEEQFF
TRBD2	.	TRBV28	TRBJ2-6	TGTGCCAGCAGTTTATGGTCTCTGGCGGGGGGGCCGCCTGGGGCCAACGTCCTGACTTTC	CASSLWSLAGGPPGANVLTF
.	.	TRBV12-3/TRBV12-4	TRBJ1-6	TGCGCCAGCAATTTACAGGGTGGAAATTCACCCCTCCACTTT	CASNLQGGNSPLHF
.	few	TRBV7-3	TRBJ2-7	TGTGCCAGCAGCCGCGGTGGGGTCGGCGAGCAGTACTTC	CASSRGGVGEQYF
.	.	TRBV20-1	TRBJ1-6	TGCAGTGCCCCGGACAGTGATAATTCACCCCTCCACTTT	CSAPDSDNSPLHF
TRBD1	.	TRBV6-5	TRBJ2-4	TGTGCCAGCAGAAGACAGGGGGCGTACATTCAGTACTTC	CASRRQGAYIQYF
TRBD1	.	TRBV7-2	TRBJ2-5	TGTGCCAGCAGCCTGACAGGGTGGGAGACCCAGTACTTC	CASSLTGWETQYF
TRBD2	.	TRBV4-1	TRBJ2-3	TGCGCCAGCAGCCGAGCTAGCGGGGGGGCCGCGACAGATACGCAGTATTTT	CASSRASGGAATDTQYF
.	.	TRBV7-3	TRBJ2-6	TGTGCCAGCAGCTCCGGACCGGGGGCCAACGTCCTGACTTTC	CASSSGPGANVLTF